Presented here are 6 T cell receptor beta chains from one specimen sequenced in a study of blood T cell repertoires in COVID-19. The data were produced by immunoSEQ multiplex PCR, yet TCRdb's version contains in-frame clones alone and is incomplete. The data hold approximately 200,000 clones, with approximately 89% observed a single time. Sequenced sample: PBMCs or T cells enriched from blood (not recorded which). All receptors come from a woman aged 30 to 39 who had been exposed to COVID-19.

The rearrangement uses TRBV6-5 and TRBJ2-6, with TRBD1 matching 10 bases. The V and J ends lost 8 bases and 3 bases, in that order; junction bases with no gene match: 4. The CDR3 loop spans 15 amino acids. The V gene's germline CDR1 is MNHEY and CDR2 SVGAGI. The chain's CDR3 is CASGTGELGANVLTF. CDR3 coding DNA: TGTGCCAGCGGGACAGGGGAGCTTGGGGCCAACGTCCTGACTTTC.

V usage is TRBV5-1 and J usage is TRBJ2-7; D is unclear. CDR1 and CDR2 from the germline V gene are SGHRS and YFSETQ. CDR3 length equals 14 residues. V gave up 4 bases and J gave up 6 bases, with 17 bases separating them. The CDR3 here is CASSPYTEKREQYF. CDR3 DNA: TGCGCCAGCAGCCCGTACACCGAGAAGCGCGAGCAGTACTTC.

This clone was counted once. The gene calls are TRBV4-1 and TRBJ2-7; TRBD1 aligns across 10 bases. Germline V CDR1 and CDR2: MGHRA, YSYEKL. The CDR3 loop spans 15 amino acids. Trimming at V came to 4 bases and at J to 2 bases, leaving 5 bases not matched to a gene. The CDR3: CASSLRTGGTYEQYF. CDR3 nucleotides: TGCGCCAGCAGCCTACGGACAGGGGGTACCTACGAGCAGTACTTC.

This sequence joins TRBV5-4 and TRBJ2-5; D might be TRBD2 (5 bases). CDR3 length: 15 amino acids. CDR1 SGHNT and CDR2 YYREEE come from the germline V gene (reference sequence). The V end lost 1 base, the J end lost 5 bases, and 15 bases lay between the germline ends. CDR3 DNA: TGTGCCAGCAGCTTGACTAAGCGGCCGGGCGAGACCCAGTACTTC. It is translated as CASSLTKRPGETQYF.

This clone was seen only a few times. V usage is TRBV5-1 and J usage is TRBJ1-2; 10 bases line up with TRBD1. There are 14 residues in the CDR3. CDR1 and CDR2 (germline): SGHRS, YFSETQ. The J segment lost 3 bases and the V segment lost 2 bases, leaving 1 base of the junction unmatched. CDR3 protein: CASSFGTGDYGYTF. The CDR3 DNA reads TGCGCCAGCAGCTTCGGGACAGGGGACTATGGCTACACCTTC.

The chain has TRBV18 and TRBJ2-7, with 9 bases identical to TRBD1. Germline V gene data show CDR1 as KGHSH and CDR2 as LQKENI. The CDR3 runs to 14 residues. The trim removed 5 bases at V and 3 bases at J, leaving 5 bases unmatched. CDR3 loop: CASSNRQGGYEQYF. CDR3 DNA sequence: TGTGCCAGCTCAAATCGACAGGGGGGCTACGAGCAGTACTTC.